This record covers a single T cell receptor (beta chain). CDR3 length: 14 amino acids. V dropped 9 bases and J dropped 6; count of bases not matched to a gene: 11. Germline-derived CDR1 and CDR2 are LNHDA and SQIVND (reference sequence). This entry comes from a study of CD8+CD57+ T cells in acquired aplastic anemia. Researchers used genomic DNA as the template to profile TCR beta VDJ and CDR3. MiXCR was run by TCRdb on the reads, yielding one entry per CDR3 protein. The repertoire holds around 140,000 distinct CDR3 sequences, around 41% seen once, with roughly 8.9% in the top ten. Sample: sorted CD4+, CD8+, or CD8+CD57+ T cells (not recorded which) from PBMCs. This sequence joins TRBV19 and TRBJ2-7, with 10 bases matching TRBD2. The receptor was isolated from a human donor in good health, serving as a control. DNA of the CDR3: TGTGCCAGCGCGAGAGCGGGAGGGCTCCCCGAGCAGTACTTC. Amino acids: CASARAGGLPEQYF.